The following is a TCR beta chain sequence with its context. This entry belongs to a study of blood T cell repertoires in COVID-19. Produced via immunoSEQ multiplex PCR; TCRdb's table is partial and in-frame only. The sample includes under 200,000 clones, around 84% of them seen just once. The germline V gene encodes CDR1 KGHDR and CDR2 SFDVKD. The CDR3 contains 17 residues. V shed 3 bases, J shed 6 bases, and the junction held 10 bases outside the gene matches. The chain is built from TRBV24-1 and TRBJ2-2, with 9 bases that match TRBD2. The source of this sequence is a man between 45 and 60 years old with active or convalescent COVID-19. The sequenced sample consisted of peripheral blood. The CDR3: CATSDTGASGISGELFF. The DNA for the CDR3 is TGTGCCACCAGTGATACCGGGGCTAGCGGGATCTCCGGGGAGCTGTTTTTT.